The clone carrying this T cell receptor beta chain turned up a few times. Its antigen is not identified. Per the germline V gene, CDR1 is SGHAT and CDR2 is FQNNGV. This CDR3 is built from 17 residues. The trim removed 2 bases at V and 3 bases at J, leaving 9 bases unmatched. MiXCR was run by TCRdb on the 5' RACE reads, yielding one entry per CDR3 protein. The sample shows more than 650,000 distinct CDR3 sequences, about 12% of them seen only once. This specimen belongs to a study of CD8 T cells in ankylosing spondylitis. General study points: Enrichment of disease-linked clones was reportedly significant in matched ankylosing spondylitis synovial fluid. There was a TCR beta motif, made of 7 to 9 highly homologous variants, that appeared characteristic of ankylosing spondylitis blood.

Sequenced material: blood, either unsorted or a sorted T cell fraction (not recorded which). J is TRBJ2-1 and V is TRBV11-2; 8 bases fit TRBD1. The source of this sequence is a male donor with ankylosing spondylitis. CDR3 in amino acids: CASSLIWRGQDYNEQFF. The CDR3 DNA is TGTGCCAGCAGCTTAATCTGGCGGGGACAGGACTACAATGAGCAGTTCTTC.